This is a list of T cell receptor beta chains from one sample in a study of molecular identifiers for immune sequencing clone quantification. MiXCR was run by TCRdb on the PCR reads, yielding one entry per CDR3 protein. The sample consists of approximately 500,000 distinct CDR3 sequences, roughly 25% of them appearing once. Sequences were obtained from naive CD8+ T cells from blood, with Jurkat cell RNA spiked in. All receptors derive from a human donor in good health. Some libraries in this study had Jurkat cell RNA spiked in. Both conserved end residues are part of each CDR3. The D gene is left open where the match is weak. Size is omitted from some rows. Given values are once, few, many or a class for expanded clones.

D,V,J,size,DNA,CDR3
.,TRBV4-1,TRBJ1-1,.,TGCGCCAGCAGCGCAGTTTTAAGCCCGCCCCCTGCCGCTTTCTTT,CASSAVLSPPPAAFF
.,TRBV7-9,TRBJ2-2,once,TGTGCCAGCAGCTTGGGCAGGGACTTCTCGCACACCGGGGAGCTGTTTTTT,CASSLGRDFSHTGELFF
TRBD2,TRBV5-1,TRBJ2-3,many,TGCGCCAGCAGCCCGGGACTAGAGCTAGATACGCAGTATTTT,CASSPGLELDTQYF
.,TRBV7-9,TRBJ1-4,many,TGTGCCAGCAGCTTTGAGGGGGAGGAAAAACTGTTTTTT,CASSFEGEEKLFF
.,TRBV6-2/TRBV6-3,TRBJ2-7,many,TGCGCCAGCAGCCCCGGGCCCTCCTACGAGCAGTACTTC,CASSPGPSYEQYF
.,TRBV14,TRBJ1-1,few,TGTGCCAGCAGCCAAGATGCTTGGGGGACTGAAGCTTTCTTT,CASSQDAWGTEAFF
.,TRBV2,TRBJ1-1,.,TGTGCCAGCAGTCACCGCCAAAGTGAAGCTTTCTTT,CASSHRQSEAFF
.,TRBV20-1,TRBJ2-7,.,TGCAGTGCTAGAATTTCACGGACTTCCTGCGAGCAGTACTTC,CSARISRTSCEQYF
.,TRBV6-2/TRBV6-3,TRBJ2-3,few,TGTGCCAGCAGTTACTTACGGCTTCGGGCCAGCACAGATACGCAGTATTTT,CASSYLRLRASTDTQYF
.,TRBV13,TRBJ1-1,many,TGTGCCAGCAGCAACCGGGACATGGCGAACACTGAAGCTTTCTTT,CASSNRDMANTEAFF
.,TRBV7-6,TRBJ2-2,few,TGTGCCAGCAGCTTAGGTCGGGCGGTGCGCACCGGGGAGCTGTTTTTT,CASSLGRAVRTGELFF
.,TRBV7-9,TRBJ2-1,.,TGTGCCAGCAGCCCTTCGGGCAGGACCCAATTCAATGAGCAGTTCTTC,CASSPSGRTQFNEQFF
.,TRBV4-3,TRBJ2-7,.,TGCGCCAGCAGCCCTTACAGGAGGAAGGAGCAGTACTTC,CASSPYRRKEQYF
TRBD2,TRBV20-1,TRBJ2-3,.,TGCAGTGCTAGAGATGCTAGCGGGGCCACAGATACGCAGTATTTT,CSARDASGATDTQYF
TRBD2,TRBV20-1,TRBJ2-3,.,TGCAGTGCTCTTGACCCCTCAGAGCGGGAGCTCACAGATACGCAGAATTTT,CSALDPSERELTDTQNF
TRBD2,TRBV20-1,TRBJ2-7,.,TGCAGTGCTACTCTAGCGGGGAGGGCCTACGAGCAGTACTTC,CSATLAGRAYEQYF
.,TRBV19,TRBJ2-1,.,TGTGCCAGTAGCCGACTGCATCGGGGAAACTACAATGAGCAGTTCTTC,CASSRLHRGNYNEQFF
.,TRBV28,TRBJ2-5,many,TGTGCCACAGCCGAGGGAGAGACCCAGTACTTC,CATAEGETQYF
.,TRBV7-9,TRBJ2-7,.,TGTGCCAGCGGGGGACGGGATAGCTCCTACGAGCAGTACTTC,CASGGRDSSYEQYF
TRBD2,TRBV6-6,TRBJ2-4,few,TGTGCCAGCAGTTTTGGACTAGCGATAGCCAAAAACATTCAGTACTTC,CASSFGLAIAKNIQYF
.,TRBV20-1,TRBJ2-3,.,TGCAGTGCGCGCTCCTCCGACGAGAGCACAGATACGCAGTATTTT,CSARSSDESTDTQYF
.,TRBV6-2/TRBV6-3,TRBJ1-5,many,TGTGCCAGCAGTTACTCGGGGGTAGCAAATCAGCCCCAGCATTTT,CASSYSGVANQPQHF
.,TRBV12-3/TRBV12-4,TRBJ2-7,few,TGTGCCAGCAGCCGGACTTTCTACGAGCAGTACTTC,CASSRTFYEQYF
.,TRBV12-3/TRBV12-4,TRBJ1-3,.,TGTGCCAGCAGCGAATCTGGAAACACCATATATTTT,CASSESGNTIYF
.,TRBV12-3/TRBV12-4,TRBJ2-4,few,TGTGCCAGCACTACCTCCGCCGGATTGGCCAAAAACATTCAGTACTTC,CASTTSAGLAKNIQYF
.,TRBV12-3/TRBV12-4,TRBJ1-1,few,TGTGCCAGCAGTTTAGAAGAGGGGTGGAACACTGAAGCTTTCTTT,CASSLEEGWNTEAFF
.,TRBV20-1,TRBJ2-3,.,TGCAGTGCTAGAGATCCGGACAGCACAGATACGCAGTATTTT,CSARDPDSTDTQYF
TRBD1,TRBV6-5,TRBJ2-1,few,TGTGCCAGCAGTTACCAGGGACAGCCGATCTCCTACAATGAGCAGTTCTTC,CASSYQGQPISYNEQFF
.,TRBV7-9,TRBJ2-5,.,TGTGCCAGCAGCTTTAGCCCAGGGGGGGTCTTAGAGACCCAGTACTTC,CASSFSPGGVLETQYF
.,TRBV12-3/TRBV12-4,TRBJ1-1,.,TGTGCCAGCACCGAATCCCTCGGGGTCGGGGGGAACACTGAAGCTTTCTTT,CASTESLGVGGNTEAFF
.,TRBV20-1,TRBJ1-3,few,TGCAGTGCCATGACAAGAACTAATGGAAACACCATATATTTT,CSAMTRTNGNTIYF
.,TRBV20-1,TRBJ2-7,few,TGCAGTGCTTTGGGGATTGCGGACAGCGAGCAGTACTTC,CSALGIADSEQYF